The 5 T cell receptor beta chains listed next were all sequenced from one sample in a study of T-cell reconstitution after alpha-beta-depleted transplantation in children (dated by TCRdb to 2016 to 2017). The receptor library was made with PCR. These reads were obtained on an Illumina HiSeq 2500. To normalize quantification of the TCRbeta repertoire, the TCR libraries were built with molecular barcoding that relied on unique molecular identifiers. TCRdb reanalyzed the raw reads on its own, using fastp at Q25 for trimming and MiXCR for clone calling, and kept in-frame beta chains. Under each unique CDR3 protein, matching rows form one entry showing the most common genes and DNA. The sample records around 71,000 distinct CDR3 sequences, 7.3% of which are singletons. The ten largest make up approximately 2.3% of the sample. Sequenced here: PBMCs from the stem cell graft donor, sampled from the stem cell graft. These receptors were obtained from a human donor who donated a stem cell graft to a child with acute lymphoblastic leukemia.

This clonotype was seen repeatedly, ten times or more. V and J are TRBV20-1 and TRBJ2-2; 8 nucleotides line up with TRBD1. Germline V gene lookup returns CDR1 DFQATT and CDR2 SNEGSKA (reference sequence). The CDR3 runs 14 residues. Trimming cost V 0 bases and J 3 bases; bases outside gene matches: 0. This chain's CDR3 is CSARETGDTGELFF. DNA for the CDR3: TGCAGTGCTAGAGAGACAGGGGACACCGGGGAGCTGTTTTTT.

This clonotype has a count of ten or more. The V and J genes are TRBV14 and TRBJ2-2, with TRBD2 matching 8 bases. The length of the CDR3 is 19 residues. Losses at the gene ends were 6 bases for V and 4 bases for J; bases not matched to a gene: 19. Germline values: CDR1 SGHDN, CDR2 FVKESK. This CDR3 is CASSPTFRRGLAGTGELFF. For the CDR3, the DNA is TGTGCCAGCAGTCCAACCTTCAGGCGTGGGCTAGCGGGCACCGGGGAGCTGTTTTTT.

This clonotype was detected many times. The chain couples TRBV7-3 to TRBJ2-1, with 9 bases matching TRBD2. The V segment lost 1 base and the J segment 15 bases; nucleotides outside the gene matches: 10. Germline assignment: CDR1 SGHTA and CDR2 FQGTGA. The CDR3 is 14 residues long. The CDR3 sequence is CASSLMAGGPVWFF. In DNA, the CDR3 is TGTGCCAGCAGCTTAATGGCGGGAGGGCCGGTATGGTTCTTC.

This clonotype was seen ten or more times. This chain connects TRBV6-5 to TRBJ2-3, with 10 bases aligning to TRBD2. Germline V CDR1 and CDR2: MNHEY, SVGAGI. V lost 7 bases and J lost 6; bases outside the gene matches: 7. The CDR3 consists of 14 residues. CDR3 loop: CASNPSGRRDTQYF. CDR3 nucleotides: TGTGCCAGCAACCCTAGCGGGAGAAGGGATACGCAGTATTTT.

The chain employs TRBV5-1 and TRBJ2-7; possibly TRBD1 or TRBD2 for D (5 bases each). CDR3 size: 15 residues. Germline values: CDR1 SGHRS, CDR2 YFSETQ. The ends were cut back, 2 bases at V and 3 bases at J, with 15 bases in the middle. For the CDR3, the DNA is TGCGCCAGCAGCTTAAAATGGGACGGGAACTACGAGCAGTACTTC. Encoded protein: CASSLKWDGNYEQYF.